The 7 T cell receptor beta chains below were found in one sample sequenced in a study of OX40 agonist ivuxolimab in advanced cancers. Sequencing used immunoSEQ multiplex PCR; TCRdb keeps in-frame clones, though not all of them. Altogether more than 80,000 clones are present, about 89% being singletons, with the ten largest covering more than 8.5%. This specimen consisted of CD4+ or CD8+ T cells sorted from blood, obtained in a trial of the OX40 agonist ivuxolimab. The receptors come from an adult with an advanced solid tumor such as melanoma, head and neck, liver or kidney cancer.

V usage is TRBV7-8 and J usage is TRBJ2-7, with a tentative D call TRBD2 (5 bases). This CDR3 region has 15 residues. Looked up from germline, CDR1 is SGHVS and CDR2 is FQNEAQ. With 1 base removed from V and 1 base from J, the gap between germline ends came to 11 bases. CDR3 in amino acids: CASSLGRSPSYEQYF. CDR3 DNA sequence: TGTGCCAGCAGCTTAGGGAGGAGCCCATCCTACGAGCAGTACTTC.

The chain links TRBV21-1 to TRBJ1-4; TRBD1 is taken as the D call from the table, unchecked against the DNA. TRBV21-1 is annotated as a pseudogene. The CDR3 has 14 amino acids. The CDR3 is CASSNGTADEKLFF. In DNA form, the CDR3 reads TGTGCCAGCAGCAACGGGACAGCGGATGAAAAACTGTTTTTT.

This clone appeared a single time. This chain uses TRBV29-1 with TRBJ1-1, with D uncertain. The CDR3 covers 14 residues. From germline, CDR1 is SQVTM and CDR2 ANQGSEA. Deletions cut 0 bases from V and 1 base from J, with 9 bases between. CDR3 sequence: CSVEERTKNTEAFF. CDR3 coding DNA: TGCAGCGTTGAAGAGCGCACCAAGAACACTGAAGCTTTCTTT. Full variable domain (remainder filled in from reference TRBV29-1 and TRBJ1-1): SAVISQKPSRDICQRGTSLTIQCQVDSQVTMMFWYRQQPGQSLTLIATANQGSEATYESGFVIDKFPISRPNLTFSTLTVSNMSPEDSSIYLCSVEERTKNTEAFFGQGTRLTVV.

The sample holds a few counts of this clone. V and J are TRBV4-1 and TRBJ1-3, with D perhaps TRBD1 (6 bases). With 4 bases removed from V and 8 bases from J, the gap between germline ends came to 15 bases. Germline V gene lookup returns CDR1 MGHRA and CDR2 YSYEKL. The CDR3 consists of 14 residues. This CDR3 reads CASSPSGGADTIYF. CDR3 coding DNA: TGCGCCAGCAGCCCCTCCGGGGGGGCGGACACCATATATTTT.

CDR3 sequence: CASSPGRDAYGYTF. The CDR3 bases are TGCGCCAGCAGCCCCGGCAGGGACGCCTATGGCTACACCTTC. This sequence joins TRBV10-1 and TRBJ1-2; TRBD1 might be the D (5 bases). The germline V gene encodes CDR1 WNHNN and CDR2 SYGVQD (reference sequence). CDR3 size: 14 residues. V shed 6 bases and J shed 4 bases, with 15 bases lying between them.

Only one count was recorded for this clone. The J gene is TRBJ1-5, the V gene TRBV7-9; D might be TRBD1 (5 bases). Germline V gives CDR1 SEHNR, CDR2 FQNEAQ (reference sequence). The V end lost 2 bases, the J end lost 5 bases, and 7 bases lay between the germline ends. CDR3 length: 13 amino acids. The CDR3 DNA reads as TGTGCCAGCAGCTTATCGGGGGATCAGCCCCAGCATTTT. The encoded protein is CASSLSGDQPQHF.

The chain employs TRBV11-3 and TRBJ2-7; D unclear. The ends were cut back, 3 bases at V and 0 bases at J, with 9 bases in the middle. The CDR3 consists of 14 residues. Germline V CDR1 and CDR2: SGHNT, YENEEA. CDR3 coding DNA: TGTGCCAGCAGCTTCCTGGCGAGCTCCTACGAGCAGTACTTC. Protein product: CASSFLASSYEQYF.